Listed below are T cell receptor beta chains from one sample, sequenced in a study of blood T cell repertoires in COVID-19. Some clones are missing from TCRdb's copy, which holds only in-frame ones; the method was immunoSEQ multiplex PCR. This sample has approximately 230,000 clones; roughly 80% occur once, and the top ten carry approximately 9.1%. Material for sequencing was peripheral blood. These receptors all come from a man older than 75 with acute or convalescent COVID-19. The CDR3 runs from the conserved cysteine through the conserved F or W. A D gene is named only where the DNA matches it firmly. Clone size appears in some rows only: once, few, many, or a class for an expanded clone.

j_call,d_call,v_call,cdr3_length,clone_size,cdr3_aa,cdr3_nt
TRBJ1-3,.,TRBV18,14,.,CASSNGGTGNTIYF,TGTGCCAGCTCCAACGGGGGGACTGGAAACACCATATATTTT
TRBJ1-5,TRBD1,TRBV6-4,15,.,CASSVGTGYNQPQHF,TGTGCCAGCAGTGTCGGGACAGGTTACAATCAGCCCCAGCATTTT
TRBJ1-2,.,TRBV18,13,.,CASSLGTMNGYTF,TGTGCCAGCTCACTCGGGACAATGAATGGCTACACCTTC
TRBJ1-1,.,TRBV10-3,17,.,CAISELDKRLMNTEAFF,TGTGCCATCAGTGAGCTAGACAAGCGGCTAATGAACACTGAAGCTTTCTTT
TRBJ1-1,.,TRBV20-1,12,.,CSANDGNTEAFF,TGCAGTGCTAATGACGGGAACACTGAAGCTTTCTTT
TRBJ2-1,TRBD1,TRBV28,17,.,CASSFPRTGSSYNEQFF,TGTGCCAGCAGTTTCCCCCGGACAGGGAGCTCCTACAATGAGCAGTTCTTC
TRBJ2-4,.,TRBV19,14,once,CASRPVGGKNIQYF,TGTGCCAGTAGACCCGTAGGGGGCAAAAACATTCAGTACTTC
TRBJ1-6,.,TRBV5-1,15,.,CASSLTLAGNSPLHF,TGCGCCAGCAGCTTGACCTTGGCAGGGAATTCACCCCTCCACTTT
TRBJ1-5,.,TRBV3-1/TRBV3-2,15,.,CASSQDPSSNQPQHF,TGTGCCAGCAGCCAAGATCCTAGCAGCAATCAGCCCCAGCATTTT
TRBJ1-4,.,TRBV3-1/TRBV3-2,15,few,CASSQQGLRREKLFF,TGTGCCAGCAGCCAACAGGGGCTACGGCGGGAAAAACTGTTTTTT
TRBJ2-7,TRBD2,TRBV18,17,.,CASSRDLSGGTSYEQYF,TGTGCCAGCTCCAGGGACTTGAGCGGGGGGACCTCCTACGAGCAGTACTTC
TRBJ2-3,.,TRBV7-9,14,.,CACSRRPSTDTQYF,TGTGCCTGCTCCCGCAGGCCAAGCACAGATACGCAGTATTTT
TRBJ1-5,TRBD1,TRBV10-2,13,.,CASRRQGDQPQHF,TGCGCCAGCAGAAGACAGGGGGATCAGCCCCAGCATTTT
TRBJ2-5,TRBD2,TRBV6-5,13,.,CASRRRGEETQYF,TGTGCCAGCAGACGGCGGGGGGAAGAGACCCAGTACTTC
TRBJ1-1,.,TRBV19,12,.,CASSIRGTEAFF,TGTGCCAGTAGTATCAGGGGAACTGAAGCTTTCTTT
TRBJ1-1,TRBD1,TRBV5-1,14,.,CASSYRGPNTEAFF,TGCGCCAGCAGTTACAGGGGGCCTAACACTGAAGCTTTCTTT
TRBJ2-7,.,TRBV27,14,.,CASSPGGGTYEQYF,TGTGCCAGCAGCCCGGGGGGCGGCACCTACGAGCAGTACTTC
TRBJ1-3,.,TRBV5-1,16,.,CASSLGSGYSGNTIYF,TGCGCCAGCAGCTTAGGTTCGGGATACTCTGGAAACACCATATATTTT
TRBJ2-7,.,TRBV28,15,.,CASRTQGVLTHEQYF,TGTGCCAGCAGAACCCAGGGTGTTCTAACTCACGAGCAGTACTTC
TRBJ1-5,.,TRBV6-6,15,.,CASSYLGGPNQPQHF,TGTGCCAGCAGTTACCTCGGGGGTCCCAATCAGCCCCAGCATTTT